Shown below are 14 T cell receptor beta chains from a single sample sequenced in a study of T-cell memory formation after mild COVID-19. TCRdb independently ran MiXCR on the 5' RACE reads; one entry per CDR3 protein. Here the sample spans under 200,000 distinct CDR3 sequences, around a third being singletons. The specimen was PBMCs or a T cell subset sorted from them (not recorded which). These receptors were obtained from an adult woman who had mild COVID-19 (a few samples of this study predate the infection). Cell type and time point are not known.

This chain connects TRBV4-1 to TRBJ2-1, with D tentatively TRBD2 (6 bases). CDR1 is MGHRA and CDR2 is YSYEKL in the germline V gene. The CDR3 totals 16 residues. V lost 0 bases to trimming and J lost 6 bases, with 15 bases between them. This chain's CDR3 is CASSQDRLASANEQFF. The CDR3, as DNA: TGCGCCAGCAGCCAAGATAGGCTAGCGTCCGCCAATGAGCAGTTCTTC.

This chain uses TRBV3-1 with TRBJ2-3, with 11 positions matching TRBD2. The germline gives CDR1 LGHDT, CDR2 YNNKEL (reference sequence). There are 14 residues in the CDR3. V was clipped by 5 bases and J by 9 bases; unmatched bases: 7. The CDR3 protein is CASSEGLAGLTQYF. Written as DNA, the CDR3 is TGTGCCAGCAGCGAAGGACTAGCGGGCCTCACGCAGTATTTT.

This clonotype was seen repeatedly, ten times or more. The rearrangement joins TRBV9 to TRBJ2-3; D is perhaps TRBD2 (6 bases). Trimming stripped 7 bases from V and 3 bases from J, with 15 bases between. The CDR3 has 14 residues. Per germline, CDR1 SGDLS and CDR2 YYNGEE. The CDR3 spells CASSPGGGTDTQYF. The DNA of the CDR3 is TGTGCCAGCTCCCCCGGGGGAGGAACAGATACGCAGTATTTT.

This chain connects TRBV30 to TRBJ2-5; tentative D call: TRBD2 (5 bases). Per the germline V gene, CDR1 is GTSNPN and CDR2 is SVGIG (reference sequence). Trimming took 5 bases from V and 3 from J, leaving 13 bases between them. This CDR3 spans 13 amino acids. The CDR3 DNA follows: TGTGCCTGGGGCGGGCAGTCAAAAGAGACCCAGTACTTC. Its protein product is CAWGGQSKETQYF. Based on the CDR3 plus reference TRBV30 and TRBJ2-5, the full variable domain is SQTIHQWPATLVQPVGSPLSLECTVEGTSNPNLYWYRQAAGRGLQLLFYSVGIGQISSEVPQNLSASRPQDRQFILSSKKLLLSDSGFYLCAWGGQSKETQYFGPGTRLLVL.

The rearrangement uses TRBV13 and TRBJ2-7, with 8 bases lining up with TRBD2. This CDR3 has 14 amino acids. J gave up 3 bases and V 4 bases, and 5 bases lay outside the gene matches. Germline V gene sequence: CDR1 PRHDT, CDR2 FYEKMQ (reference sequence). CDR3 nucleotides: TGTGCCAGCAGCTCGGGACTAGAAATCTACGAGCAGTACTTC. Residues: CASSSGLEIYEQYF. The entire variable domain, with the rest obtained from reference TRBV13 and TRBJ2-7, is as follows: AAGVIQSPRHLIKEKRETATLKCYPIPRHDTVYWYQQGPGQDPQFLISFYEKMQSDKGSIPDRFSAQQFSDYHSELNMSSLELGDSALYFCASSSGLEIYEQYFGPGTRLTVT.

This clonotype was seen repeatedly, ten times or more. The chain carries TRBV7-9 and TRBJ1-2, with D possibly matching TRBD1 (5 bases). The CDR3 totals 16 residues. V was clipped by 7 bases and J by 4 bases, with 22 bases between them. Germline CDR1 SEHNR, CDR2 FQNEAQ (reference sequence). CDR3 protein: CASNHRDSPPFYGYTF. The CDR3 coding sequence is TGTGCCAGCAACCACCGGGACTCTCCTCCCTTCTATGGCTACACCTTC.

This rearrangement joins TRBV7-2 to TRBJ1-5; D ambiguous. The V gene lost 2 bases and the J gene lost 7 bases, with 9 bases spanning the gap. This CDR3 has 13 amino acids. Germline V gene lookup returns CDR1 SGHTA and CDR2 FQGNSA. The CDR3 DNA is TGTGCCAGCAGCTTAAACGCATTCCAGCCCCAGCATTTT. Amino acids: CASSLNAFQPQHF.

The table lists this clonotype with a few counts. J is TRBJ2-7 and V is TRBV9; 7 bases map to TRBD1. The CDR3 is 15 amino acids. Germline lookup yields CDR1 SGDLS and CDR2 YYNGEE. The ends lost 4 bases at V and 1 base at J; junction bases unmatched: 8. The CDR3 is CASSLGQTLSYEQYF. The CDR3 nucleotides are TGTGCCAGCAGCTTGGGACAGACCCTTTCCTACGAGCAGTACTTC. Together with reference TRBV9 and TRBJ2-7, the CDR3 gives the full variable domain: DSGVTQTPKHLITATGQRVTLRCSPRSGDLSVYWYQQSLDQGLQFLIQYYNGEERAKGNILERFSAQQFPDLHSELNLSSLELGDSALYFCASSLGQTLSYEQYFGPGTRLTVT.

There are a few counts of this clonotype. V gene TRBV3-1 combines with J gene TRBJ2-3, with D uncertain. Germline V gene lookup returns CDR1 LGHDT and CDR2 YNNKEL (reference sequence). V was pared by 6 bases and J by 6 bases, with 13 bases between. CDR3 length: 13 residues. The CDR3 bases are TGTGCCAGCAGACCCCAAGGGTTCGATACGCAGTATTTT. This translates into CASRPQGFDTQYF.

This chain links TRBV7-3 with TRBJ2-3; 7 bases agree with TRBD2. Unmatched junction bases numbered 8, after V lost 1 base and J lost 4 bases. Per germline, CDR1 SGHTA and CDR2 FQGTGA. The length of the CDR3 is 16 residues. The CDR3, as DNA: TGTGCCAGCAGCTTAATCGGCGGGAGCCCCGCAGATACGCAGTATTTT. This gives the protein CASSLIGGSPADTQYF.

V and J are TRBV7-9 and TRBJ1-4; 7 bases line up with TRBD1. Unmatched junction bases numbered 7, after V lost 4 bases and J lost 8 bases. The CDR3 is 14 amino acids. Germline values: CDR1 SEHNR, CDR2 FQNEAQ (reference sequence). CDR3 sequence (DNA): TGTGCCAGCAGCTCATACAGGGGTGACGAAAAACTGTTTTTT. It yields the protein CASSSYRGDEKLFF.

The J gene is TRBJ1-6, the V gene TRBV5-1, with D perhaps matching TRBD1 (5 bases). Germline values: CDR1 SGHRS, CDR2 YFSETQ. V lost 2 bases and J lost 8, with 14 bases in between. The CDR3 is made up of 15 amino acids. The CDR3 DNA reads as TGCGCCAGCAGCTTACGGGCAGGGAGTGATTCACCCCTCCACTTT. It codes for CASSLRAGSDSPLHF.

This clonotype was observed at least ten times. The chain joins TRBV7-2 to TRBJ2-7, with TRBD1 matching over 10 bases. The length of the CDR3 is 17 residues. V trimming: 1 base; J trimming: 0 bases; junction bases outside the gene matches: 6. Looked up from germline, CDR1 is SGHTA and CDR2 is FQGNSA. The CDR3 coding sequence is TGTGCCAGCAGCTTAGGGACAGGGGGTTTTTCCTCCTACGAGCAGTACTTC. This sequence encodes CASSLGTGGFSSYEQYF.

Here the CDR3 reads CAWSAYLAGGYNEQFF. The DNA of the CDR3 is TGTGCCTGGAGTGCTTACTTAGCGGGGGGCTACAATGAGCAGTTCTTC. The rearrangement uses TRBV30 and TRBJ2-1; 10 positions agree with TRBD2. V trimming: 1 base; J trimming: 3 bases; junction bases outside the gene matches: 6. The CDR3 loop spans 16 amino acids. Germline CDR1 and CDR2: GTSNPN and SVGIG (reference sequence). The whole variable domain, remainder taken from reference TRBV30 and TRBJ2-1, is SQTIHQWPATLVQPVGSPLSLECTVEGTSNPNLYWYRQAAGRGLQLLFYSVGIGQISSEVPQNLSASRPQDRQFILSSKKLLLSDSGFYLCAWSAYLAGGYNEQFFGPGTRLTVL.